The sequence of this T cell receptor (beta chain) was determined in a study of blood T cell repertoires in COVID-19. Participant ages covered about 18 to 95 years across 25 or so US areas. Participant reports of clinical history set cohort assignment. TCRdb's copy holds only in-frame clones and misses some; the assay was immunoSEQ multiplex PCR. The sample records fewer than 250,000 clones, roughly four fifths being singletons. CDR3 size: 13 residues. Between the trimmed V and J ends, which lost 6 bases and 8 bases, there was a span of 14 bases. Germline assignment: CDR1 KGHSH and CDR2 LQKENI. The sequenced sample was PBMCs or T cells enriched from blood (not recorded which). This TCR derives from a man aged 60 to 69 who had recovered from COVID-19. The rearrangement links TRBV18 to TRBJ1-5; possibly TRBD1 for D (6 bases). The DNA of the CDR3 is TGTGCCAGCTCGGGGGCCCAGACGGAGCCCCAGCATTTT. It yields the protein CASSGAQTEPQHF.